The rows below give T cell receptor beta chains drawn from one sample of a study of Ad26.COV2.S vaccination and SARS-CoV-2 variants. Sequencing was performed with immunoSEQ multiplex PCR; in TCRdb, only in-frame clones are kept and a portion is missing. The data hold roughly 510,000 clones, with 87% observed a single time. Sample: peripheral blood, taken in a trial of Ad26.COV2.S vaccine versus placebo. These receptors all come from a person between 18 and 65 years old who received the Ad26.COV2.S COVID-19 vaccine or a placebo. Each CDR3 is given with its conserved first and last residue. D genes are given only for firm matches. The listing skips clone size in some rows; elsewhere it reads once, few, many or a size class.

J gene | V gene | D gene | clone size | CDR3 protein | CDR3 DNA
TRBJ2-2 | TRBV7-9 | TRBD2 | few | CASSQVGAGVRELFF | TGTGCCAGCAGTCAGGTGGGAGCGGGAGTCCGTGAGCTGTTTTTT
TRBJ1-2 | TRBV28 | . | once | CASSPGGERGYYGYTF | TGTGCCAGCAGCCCCGGTGGGGAACGGGGCTACTATGGCTACACCTTC
TRBJ2-7 | TRBV5-4 | . | . | CASSLVAGGGREQYF | TGTGCCAGCAGCTTGGTGGCAGGGGGCGGGAGGGAGCAGTACTTC
TRBJ1-5 | TRBV5-1 | . | . | CASSPLGPQPQHF | TGCGCCAGCAGCCCTTTAGGTCCTCAGCCCCAGCATTTT
TRBJ2-7 | TRBV19 | . | . | CASSRQGSSYEQYF | TGTGCCAGTAGTCGGCAGGGAAGCTCCTACGAGCAGTACTTC
TRBJ2-2 | TRBV27 | TRBD2 | . | CASSSSGFTGELFF | TGTGCCAGCAGTAGTAGCGGGTTCACCGGGGAGCTGTTTTTT
TRBJ1-4 | TRBV7-2 | TRBD1 | few | CASSTGTGGNEKLFF | TGTGCCAGCAGCACGGGGACAGGGGGGAATGAAAAACTGTTTTTT
TRBJ1-1 | TRBV28 | . | . | CASSLLGLNTEAFF | TGTGCCAGCAGTCTTTTGGGGCTAAACACTGAAGCTTTCTTT
TRBJ1-2 | TRBV28 | . | . | CASSATGLWRYTF | TGTGCCAGCAGTGCTACAGGGTTATGGAGGTACACCTTC
TRBJ2-1 | TRBV6-2/TRBV6-3 | . | . | CASSIRLGVEYNEQFF | TGTGCCAGCAGTATCCGGTTGGGGGTGGAATACAATGAGCAGTTCTTC
TRBJ1-5 | TRBV18 | . | . | CASSPASNQPQHF | TGTGCCAGCTCACCAGCTAGCAATCAGCCCCAGCATTTT
TRBJ2-1 | TRBV15 | . | few | CATSRDPRAGKFF | TGTGCCACCAGCAGAGATCCCCGGGCAGGGAAGTTCTTC
TRBJ1-5 | TRBV25-1 | . | . | CANENDQPQHF | TGTGCCAACGAGAACGATCAGCCCCAGCATTTT
TRBJ1-4 | TRBV28 | . | once | CAHSRSDNEKLFF | TGTGCCCACTCCCGGTCAGACAATGAAAAACTGTTTTTT
TRBJ1-3 | TRBV5-1 | . | . | CASSSNGGTSGNTIYF | TGCGCCAGCAGCTCTAATGGTGGGACCTCTGGAAACACCATATATTTT
TRBJ2-7 | TRBV19 | . | . | CASSNRGASSYEQYF | TGTGCCAGTAGTAATCGGGGGGCCAGCTCCTACGAGCAGTACTTC
TRBJ2-3 | TRBV5-1 | . | . | CASSSGRSSEQYF | TGCGCCAGCAGCTCGGGGCGGTCAAGCGAGCAGTATTTT
TRBJ1-2 | TRBV27 | TRBD1 | . | CASRGRDGDREYGYTF | TGTGCCAGCAGGGGAAGGGATGGGGACAGGGAGTATGGCTACACCTTC
TRBJ2-3 | TRBV12-3/TRBV12-4 | . | . | CASSPTGDTQYF | TGTGCCAGCAGCCCGACAGGAGATACGCAGTATTTT
TRBJ2-2 | TRBV7-6 | . | . | CASSLRTGNTGELFF | TGTGCCAGCAGCCTAAGGACGGGGAACACCGGGGAGCTGTTTTTT
TRBJ2-2 | TRBV7-9 | TRBD2 | once | CASSSGRKTNTGELFF | TGTGCCAGCAGCTCCGGGAGGAAAACGAACACCGGGGAGCTGTTTTTT
TRBJ1-5 | TRBV5-8 | TRBD1 | . | CASSVVGQGDQPQHF | TGTGCCAGCAGCGTTGTTGGACAGGGTGATCAGCCCCAGCATTTT
TRBJ1-4 | TRBV12-3/TRBV12-4 | . | . | CASRRTVEKLFF | TGTGCCAGCAGGCGGACAGTTGAAAAACTGTTTTTT
TRBJ1-1 | TRBV7-9 | . | . | CASSLGAANTEAFF | TGTGCCAGCAGCTTAGGGGCAGCAAACACTGAAGCTTTCTTT
TRBJ2-3 | TRBV30 | . | once | CAWSPPGGAADTQYF | TGTGCCTGGAGTCCACCCGGGGGAGCGGCAGATACGCAGTATTTT
TRBJ2-7 | TRBV7-8 | . | . | CASSQAGGPQYF | TGTGCCAGCAGCCAGGCGGGTGGACCCCAGTACTTC
TRBJ2-3 | TRBV7-2 | . | once | CASSLVPGHTDTQYF | TGTGCCAGCAGCTTAGTGCCGGGACACACAGATACGCAGTATTTT
TRBJ2-5 | TRBV2 | TRBD1 | once | CASSAASRGPETQYF | TGTGCCAGCAGTGCTGCGAGCAGGGGGCCGGAGACCCAGTACTTC
TRBJ2-7 | TRBV5-4 | . | . | CASSFGGRASGTGRYF | TGTGCCAGCAGCTTTGGTGGGAGGGCTAGCGGGACAGGAAGGTACTTC
TRBJ2-1 | TRBV19 | TRBD1 | . | CASSIRTGPNEQFF | TGTGCCAGTAGTATAAGGACAGGGCCAAATGAGCAGTTCTTC
TRBJ1-2 | TRBV28 | . | . | CASSSPRGSDYGYTF | TGTGCCAGCAGTTCCCCCAGGGGATCGGACTATGGCTACACCTTC
TRBJ2-3 | TRBV5-4 | TRBD2 | . | CASSPLAPTDTQYF | TGTGCCAGCAGCCCACTAGCGCCCACAGATACGCAGTATTTT
TRBJ1-2 | TRBV4-3 | . | . | CASSQDDELANYGYTF | TGCGCCAGCAGCCAAGATGACGAGCTGGCCAACTATGGCTACACCTTC
TRBJ1-3 | TRBV15 | . | . | CATSTWTGSSGNTIYF | TGTGCCACCAGCACATGGACGGGGAGCTCTGGAAACACCATATATTTT
TRBJ1-5 | TRBV7-2 | . | few | CASSSRGSNQPQHF | TGTGCCAGCAGCTCAAGGGGGAGCAATCAGCCCCAGCATTTT
TRBJ2-1 | TRBV7-2 | . | . | CASSLAARNEQFF | TGTGCCAGCAGCTTAGCTGCCCGTAATGAGCAGTTCTTC
TRBJ1-6 | TRBV2 | . | . | CASSEYGENSPLHF | TGTGCCAGCAGTGAATACGGCGAGAATTCACCCCTCCACTTT
TRBJ2-7 | TRBV5-1 | . | . | CASSLERTPGHQQYF | TGCGCCAGCAGCTTGGAACGGACCCCGGGGCATCAGCAGTACTTC
TRBJ1-2 | TRBV7-6 | TRBD1 | few | CASSLGITGDYGYTF | TGTGCCAGCAGCTTAGGGATAACAGGGGACTATGGCTACACCTTC
TRBJ2-1 | TRBV29-1 | . | . | CSVASSNEQFF | TGCAGCGTTGCTAGCAGCAATGAGCAGTTCTTC
TRBJ2-1 | TRBV7-2 | TRBD2 | . | CASRLGRYNEQFF | TGTGCCAGCAGACTCGGGAGGTACAATGAGCAGTTCTTC
TRBJ1-6 | TRBV2 | . | . | CASSSGRLNSPLHF | TGTGCCAGCAGTTCGGGACGGCTAAATTCACCCCTCCACTTT
TRBJ1-1 | TRBV4-2 | . | . | CASSQPPLGGAFF | TGTGCCAGCAGCCAGCCCCCCTTGGGGGGAGCTTTCTTT
TRBJ2-7 | TRBV11-2 | . | . | CASSSTRASYEQYF | TGTGCCAGCAGCTCTACTCGAGCCTCCTACGAGCAGTACTTC
TRBJ1-3 | TRBV11-2 | . | many | CASSPIAVGNTIYF | TGTGCCAGCAGCCCTATTGCCGTCGGCAACACCATATATTTT
TRBJ1-1 | TRBV9 | . | once | CASSVEGSLNTEAFF | TGTGCCAGCAGCGTAGAGGGCAGCCTGAACACTGAAGCTTTCTTT
TRBJ2-7 | TRBV5-8 | . | . | CASSLVVGPPYEQYF | TGTGCCAGCAGCTTGGTGGTCGGGCCACCCTACGAGCAGTACTTC
TRBJ2-1 | TRBV5-1 | TRBD2 | . | CASSLMASGRLHNEQFF | TGCGCCAGCAGCTTGATGGCTAGCGGGAGGCTCCACAATGAGCAGTTCTTC
TRBJ1-4 | TRBV7-2 | . | few | CASSRRDGEKLFF | TGTGCCAGCAGCAGAAGGGACGGCGAAAAACTGTTTTTT
TRBJ2-1 | TRBV12-3/TRBV12-4 | . | few | CASSLGQRQFF | TGTGCCAGCAGTTTAGGACAGAGGCAGTTCTTC
TRBJ1-1 | TRBV28 | . | . | CASSNGVPNTEAFF | TGTGCCAGCAGTAACGGGGTTCCGAACACTGAAGCTTTCTTT
TRBJ2-3 | TRBV3-1/TRBV3-2 | . | . | CASSQEGIRTDTQYF | TGTGCCAGCAGCCAAGAAGGGATACGCACAGATACGCAGTATTTT
TRBJ2-1 | TRBV27 | TRBD2 | once | CASSLRTSGTGGEQFF | TGTGCCAGCAGTCTGCGGACTAGCGGGACTGGGGGTGAGCAGTTCTTC
TRBJ1-1 | TRBV19 | . | few | CASSIGGYTEAFF | TGTGCCAGTAGTATAGGGGGGTACACTGAAGCTTTCTTT
TRBJ1-5 | TRBV7-9 | . | once | CASSLLVAVGDNQPQHF | TGTGCCAGCAGCTTGTTAGTCGCAGTCGGGGACAATCAGCCCCAGCATTTT
TRBJ2-5 | TRBV5-4 | TRBD1 | . | CASSEGQRQETQYF | TGTGCCAGCAGCGAGGGACAGAGACAAGAGACCCAGTACTTC
TRBJ2-1 | TRBV13 | TRBD2 | . | CASRPAGGHEQFF | TGTGCCAGCCGGCCAGCGGGAGGGCATGAGCAGTTCTTC
TRBJ1-4 | TRBV9 | . | . | CASSVGGMGKLFF | TGTGCCAGCAGCGTAGGGGGGATGGGAAAACTGTTTTTT